One and the same sample provided the 32 T cell receptor beta chains below, sequenced in a study of yellow fever vaccine responses in identical twins. Via MiXCR, TCRdb re-called the RT-PCR reads, giving one row per CDR3 protein. The table has 30,000 to 40,000 distinct CDR3 sequences, roughly three fifths seen once. Sequenced here: T cells from blood (PBMCs), unsorted or a sorted subset (not recorded which), sampled before or after yellow fever vaccination (not recorded which). Receptors were obtained from a woman younger than 35 who received the yellow fever vaccine.

There are a few counts of this clonotype. The chain uses TRBV5-5 and TRBJ2-7; D possibly corresponds to TRBD1 (6 bases). Germline V CDR1 and CDR2: SGHKS, YYEKEE (reference sequence). Trimming took 2 bases from V and 1 from J, leaving 16 bases between them. This CDR3 contains 16 residues. CDR3 sequence (DNA): TGTGCCAGCAGCTTCGCCGGACAGTTTTCGTCCTACGAGCAGTACTTC. It yields the protein CASSFAGQFSSYEQYF.

This clonotype was observed a few times. The chain uses TRBV15 and TRBJ1-4, with unresolved D. Trimming left V 0 bases short and J 7 bases short, with 3 bases between. CDR3 length: 12 residues. CDR1 and CDR2 (germline): LNHNV, YYDKDF (reference sequence). CDR3 in DNA: TGTGCCACCAGCAGAGACGGTGAAAAACTGTTTTTT. Translated: CATSRDGEKLFF. Together with reference TRBV15 and TRBJ1-4, the CDR3 gives the full variable domain: DAMVIQNPRYQVTQFGKPVTLSCSQTLNHNVMYWYQQKSSQAPKLLFHYYDKDFNNEADTPDNFQSRRPNTSFCFLDIRSPGLGDTAMYLCATSRDGEKLFFGSGTQLSVL.

The chain recombines TRBV2 with TRBJ2-7, with D perhaps matching TRBD2 (5 bases). This CDR3 is built from 17 residues. V was pared by 4 bases and J by 1 base, with 20 bases between. Germline assignment: CDR1 SNHLY and CDR2 FYNNEI. The CDR3 DNA follows: TGTGCCAGCAGTGCAACTAGGCTCGGCTACTCTTCCTACGAGCAGTACGTC. Translating it yields CASSATRLGYSSYEQYV.

The chain has TRBV5-1 and TRBJ2-7; perhaps TRBD1 as D (5 bases). The CDR3 is made up of 15 amino acids. Between the trimmed V and J ends, which lost 1 base and 3 bases, there was a span of 14 bases. Looked up from germline, CDR1 is SGHRS and CDR2 is YFSETQ. CDR3 nucleotides: TGCGCCAGCAGCTTGAATACAGGTGGAAGCTACGAGCAGTACTTC. Its protein product is CASSLNTGGSYEQYF.

CDR3 DNA: TGTGCCAGCCCCCTTATGGCGCACTACGCCGGGGAGCTGTTTTTT. Translated: CASPLMAHYAGELFF. The chain carries TRBV21-1 and TRBJ2-2; TRBD1 was called by the table and not checked on the DNA. TRBV21-1 is designated a pseudogene. The CDR3 is 15 residues long.

This clonotype was observed a handful of times. The chain recombines TRBV18 with TRBJ2-2, with D perhaps TRBD1 (6 bases). The V and J ends lost 2 bases and 5 bases respectively, with 12 bases between them. Germline V gives CDR1 KGHSH, CDR2 LQKENI. The CDR3 spans 15 residues. The CDR3 sequence is CASSPSSGETGELFF. The CDR3 DNA reads as TGTGCCAGCTCACCATCGTCAGGGGAAACCGGGGAGCTGTTTTTT.

This CDR3 reads CASSRSGFLYNEQFF. CDR3 coding DNA: TGTGCCAGCAGCCGGTCGGGTTTTCTCTACAATGAGCAGTTCTTC. This chain uses TRBV7-9 with TRBJ2-1, with D uncertain. Between the trimmed V and J ends, which lost 5 bases and 3 bases, there was a span of 14 bases. The CDR3 is made up of 15 amino acids. Germline V gene data show CDR1 as SEHNR and CDR2 as FQNEAQ (reference sequence).

In its sample, this clonotype was seen once. The gene calls are TRBV19 and TRBJ2-7; D is ambiguous. V was cut by 3 bases and J by 3 bases, with 12 bases left in between. The CDR3 has 14 residues. CDR1 is LNHDA, CDR2 SQIVND, per germline (reference sequence). The CDR3 loop is CASSIVPGHYEQYF. As DNA, the CDR3 is TGTGCCAGTAGTATCGTGCCAGGTCACTACGAGCAGTACTTC.

This sequence joins TRBV6-2 or TRBV6-3 and TRBJ1-2, with D hard to call. CDR1 is MNHEY and CDR2 is SVGEGT in the germline V gene. The CDR3 sequence is 11 residues long. The V and J ends lost 5 bases and 7 bases respectively, with 8 bases between them. The CDR3 nucleotides read TGTGCCAGCAGTCGGGGATTTGGCTACACCTTC. This sequence encodes CASSRGFGYTF.

A remark on this clonotype: A read error may produce the germline difference seen at one junction end. The V and J genes are TRBV10-3 and TRBJ1-1, with a possible D match to TRBD1 (6 bases). Germline CDR1 is ENHRY and CDR2 is SYGVKD. This CDR3 is 16 amino acids long. DNA of the CDR3: TGTGCCATCAGTCAGTCGGGGGCGTGGGGGCTGTCTGAAGCTTTCTTT. It specifies CAISQSGAWGLSEAFF.

V is TRBV11-2 and J is TRBJ2-7; D is uncertain. Germline V gene sequence: CDR1 SGHAT, CDR2 FQNNGV. The germline V and J ends were trimmed by 2 bases and 1 base, with 6 bases remaining between them. This CDR3 is built from 13 residues. The CDR3 spells CASSLRLSYEQYF. Here the CDR3 DNA reads TGTGCCAGCAGCTTACGACTTTCCTACGAGCAGTACTTC.

This clonotype occurred a few times. The chain carries TRBV9 and TRBJ2-5, with D maybe TRBD1 (6 bases). This CDR3 is built from 14 residues. From germline, CDR1 is SGDLS and CDR2 YYNGEE. V was shortened by 0 bases and J by 5 bases, with 11 bases between the two germline ends. The CDR3 nucleotides are TGTGCCAGCAGCGTAGATCAGGGGCGGGAGACCCAGTACTTC. This translates into CASSVDQGRETQYF.

The chain joins TRBV28 to TRBJ2-4, with 8 bases aligning to TRBD1. Germline CDR1 is MDHEN and CDR2 is SYDVKM. The V and J ends lost 3 bases and 7 bases, in that order; junction bases with no gene match: 11. CDR3 size: 16 residues. The CDR3 region has the DNA TGTGCCAGCAGTTTCCCTGGACAGGGTGGCGTGAACATTCAGTACTTC. It codes for CASSFPGQGGVNIQYF.

This chain links TRBV18 with TRBJ1-3; D is undetermined. V was cut by 3 bases and J by 0 bases, with 12 bases left in between. This CDR3 comprises 16 residues. Germline loops: CDR1 KGHSH, CDR2 LQKENI. For the CDR3, the DNA is TGTGCCAGCTCACCTCGGGGTCCCAACTCTGGAAACACCATATATTTT. This gives the protein CASSPRGPNSGNTIYF.

The chain recombines TRBV29-1 with TRBJ1-1; tentatively, D is TRBD1 (5 bases). The CDR3 runs 15 residues. Between the trimmed V and J ends, which lost 2 bases and 0 bases, there was a span of 13 bases. Germline CDR1 and CDR2: SQVTM and ANQGSEA. The CDR3 loop is CSVEIGGAMNTEAFF. The DNA for the CDR3 is TGCAGCGTTGAAATCGGAGGGGCTATGAACACTGAAGCTTTCTTT.

This chain connects TRBV28 to TRBJ1-1; a weak D match, TRBD1 (5 bases). CDR3 length equals 16 residues. Trimming removed 5 bases from V and 1 base from J, with 17 bases in between. Germline CDR1 and CDR2: MDHEN and SYDVKM. The CDR3 DNA is TGTGCCAGCAGTCAACCACCGGGACCGCGGAACACTGAAGCTTTCTTT. This encodes CASSQPPGPRNTEAFF.

The chain employs TRBV3-1 and TRBJ2-4; tentatively, D is TRBD1 (6 bases). Per the germline V gene, CDR1 is LGHDT and CDR2 is YNNKEL (reference sequence). The CDR3 contains 16 residues. Trimming pared 3 bases from V and 2 bases from J, leaving 14 bases between. Here the CDR3 reads CASSQGQGLTKNIQYF. In DNA form, the CDR3 reads TGTGCCAGCAGCCAGGGCCAGGGGTTAACCAAAAACATTCAGTACTTC.

The chain employs TRBV12-3 or TRBV12-4 and TRBJ1-5; no clear D gene. The CDR3 runs 16 residues. The V gene lost 2 bases and the J gene lost 4 bases, with 15 bases spanning the gap. CDR3 coding DNA: TGTGCCAGCAGTTTAATGGCCGGAAACAGTAATCAGCCCCAGCATTTT. Protein sequence: CASSLMAGNSNQPQHF.

The rearrangement joins TRBV10-3 to TRBJ1-1; D unclear. Germline values: CDR1 ENHRY, CDR2 SYGVKD. CDR3 size: 11 residues. V gave up 4 bases and J gave up 5 bases, with 5 bases separating them. Written as DNA, the CDR3 is TGTGCCATCAGTGCCGGAACTGAAGCTTTCTTT. It codes for CAISAGTEAFF.

V and J are TRBV10-1 and TRBJ1-1, with D possibly matching TRBD1 (5 bases). The length of the CDR3 is 14 residues. V dropped 0 bases and J dropped 7 bases, with 12 bases sitting between them. CDR1 and CDR2 (germline): WNHNN, SYGVQD (reference sequence). The CDR3 DNA sequence: TGCGCCAGCAGTGAGTCGGGGGTAGGAGGTGAAGCTTTCTTT. This encodes CASSESGVGGEAFF.

This clonotype has just a few counts. This chain connects TRBV5-6 to TRBJ2-3; tentatively, D is TRBD2 (5 bases). There are 14 residues in the CDR3. Germline V gene lookup returns CDR1 SGHDT and CDR2 YYEEEE. V was clipped by 0 bases and J by 5 bases, with 10 bases between them. The chain's CDR3 is CASSLVTSGDTQYF. CDR3 coding DNA: TGTGCCAGCAGCTTGGTCACGAGCGGAGATACGCAGTATTTT.

This clonotype was seen only once. The chain couples TRBV6-1 to TRBJ1-2; a possible D gene is TRBD1 (6 bases). Trimming pared 6 bases from V and 5 bases from J, leaving 16 bases between. The CDR3 covers 14 residues. Germline V gene lookup returns CDR1 MNHNS and CDR2 SASEGT. CDR3 in amino acids: CASSLNRARYGYTF. The DNA of the CDR3 is TGTGCCAGCAGCCTCAACAGGGCTCGGTATGGCTACACCTTC.

The chain employs TRBV20-1 and TRBJ2-3; no firm D call. This CDR3 spans 14 amino acids. Per the germline V gene, CDR1 is DFQATT and CDR2 is SNEGSKA (reference sequence). V gave up 0 bases and J gave up 2 bases, with 9 bases separating them. The CDR3 region has the DNA TGCAGTGCTAGAGATCGAACACCCACAGATACGCAGTATTTT. Amino acids: CSARDRTPTDTQYF.

This clonotype was observed a handful of times. V is TRBV28 and J is TRBJ2-2; D unresolved. V was cut by 4 bases and J by 2 bases, with 14 bases left in between. Germline V gene data show CDR1 as MDHEN and CDR2 as SYDVKM. CDR3 size: 16 residues. The CDR3 sequence is CASSSESLLNTGELFF. The CDR3 nucleotides read TGTGCCAGCAGTTCCGAATCACTACTAAACACCGGGGAGCTGTTTTTT.

This sequence joins TRBV6-1 and TRBJ2-1; 8 bases map to TRBD2. The J segment lost 7 bases and the V segment lost 4 bases, leaving 6 bases of the junction unmatched. The CDR3 sequence is 14 residues long. Per germline, CDR1 MNHNS and CDR2 SASEGT. The CDR3 spells CASSGGLESNEQFF. In DNA form, the CDR3 reads TGTGCCAGCAGTGGGGGACTAGAGTCGAATGAGCAGTTCTTC.

The rearrangement uses TRBV20-1 and TRBJ1-5; possible D gene TRBD1, 6 bases. Between the trimmed V and J ends, which lost 6 bases and 5 bases, there was a span of 14 bases. This CDR3 comprises 13 residues. Germline V CDR1 and CDR2: DFQATT, SNEGSKA (reference sequence). The CDR3, as DNA: TGCAGTGCGTCCGACAGGAAGGATCAGCCCCAGCATTTT. As protein: CSASDRKDQPQHF.

This clonotype was recorded a few times. V usage is TRBV10-3 and J usage is TRBJ2-7, with D possibly TRBD2 on 6 matching bases. CDR1 and CDR2 (germline): ENHRY, SYGVKD. V dropped 8 bases and J dropped 2 bases, with 10 bases sitting between them. The CDR3 is 12 residues long. The CDR3 protein is CAIGGSPYEQYF. The CDR3 DNA reads TGTGCCATCGGAGGGAGTCCCTACGAGCAGTACTTC.

The rearrangement uses TRBV10-3 and TRBJ2-2, with 7 nucleotides matching TRBD2. Per germline, CDR1 ENHRY and CDR2 SYGVKD. J gave up 1 base and V 0 bases, and 2 bases lay outside the gene matches. The CDR3 totals 16 residues. The CDR3, as DNA: TGTGCCATCAGTGAGTCGGCTAGCGGGAACACCGGGGAGCTGTTTTTT. Encoded protein: CAISESASGNTGELFF.

The chain joins TRBV10-1 to TRBJ1-1; D call uncertain. Germline-derived CDR1 and CDR2 are WNHNN and SYGVQD (reference sequence). There are 12 residues in the CDR3. Trimming took 6 bases from V and 3 from J, leaving 8 bases between them. The CDR3 sequence: CASRSGDTEAFF. The CDR3 nucleotides read TGCGCCAGCAGGTCCGGAGACACTGAAGCTTTCTTT.

The chain has TRBV28 and TRBJ1-2; D unclear. The germline gives CDR1 MDHEN, CDR2 SYDVKM. This CDR3 contains 12 residues. Between the trimmed V and J ends, which lost 5 bases and 7 bases, there was a span of 11 bases. The CDR3 nucleotides read TGTGCCAGCAGTCGCGCCGTGCTTGGCTACACCTTC. Its protein is CASSRAVLGYTF.

This clonotype has more than one count but fewer than ten. The V and J genes are TRBV29-1 and TRBJ2-1; D may be TRBD1 or TRBD2 (6 bases each). Germline CDR1 SQVTM, CDR2 ANQGSEA. The CDR3 is made up of 14 amino acids. V was trimmed by 5 bases and J by 2 bases, leaving 13 bases between them. CDR3 in DNA: TGCAGCGTTCCTCGGGGGACAACCTACAATGAGCAGTTCTTC. Protein: CSVPRGTTYNEQFF.

The chain uses TRBV2 and TRBJ1-1; D perhaps matches TRBD1 (5 bases). Trimming left V 7 bases short and J 0 bases short, with 12 bases between. CDR1 and CDR2 from the germline V gene are SNHLY and FYNNEI. The CDR3 loop spans 14 amino acids. The CDR3 DNA sequence: TGTGCCAGCATTAAAGGGACTGTGAACACTGAAGCTTTCTTT. This sequence encodes CASIKGTVNTEAFF.